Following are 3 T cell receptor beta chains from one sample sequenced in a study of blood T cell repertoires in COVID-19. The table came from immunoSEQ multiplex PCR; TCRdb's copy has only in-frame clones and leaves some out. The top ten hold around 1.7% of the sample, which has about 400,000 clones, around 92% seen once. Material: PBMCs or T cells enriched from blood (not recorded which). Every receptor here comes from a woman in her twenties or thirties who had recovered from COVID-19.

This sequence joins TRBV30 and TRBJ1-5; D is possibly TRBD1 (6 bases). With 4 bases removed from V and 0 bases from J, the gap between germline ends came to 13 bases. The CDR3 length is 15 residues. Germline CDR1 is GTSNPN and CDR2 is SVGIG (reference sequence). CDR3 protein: CAWKGGRNSNQPQHF. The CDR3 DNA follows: TGTGCCTGGAAAGGGGGACGGAATAGCAATCAGCCCCAGCATTTT.

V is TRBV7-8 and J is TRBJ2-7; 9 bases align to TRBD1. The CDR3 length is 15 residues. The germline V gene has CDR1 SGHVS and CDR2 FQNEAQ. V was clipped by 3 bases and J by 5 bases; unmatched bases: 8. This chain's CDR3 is CASSLTGTGNNEQYF. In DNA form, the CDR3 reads TGTGCCAGCAGCTTGACCGGGACAGGGAACAACGAGCAGTACTTC.

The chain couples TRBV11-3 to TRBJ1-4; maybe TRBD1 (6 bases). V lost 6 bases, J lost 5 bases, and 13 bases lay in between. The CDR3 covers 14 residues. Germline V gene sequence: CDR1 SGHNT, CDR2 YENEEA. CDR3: CASSYREGNEKLFF. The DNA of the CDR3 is TGTGCCAGCAGTTACAGGGAAGGAAATGAAAAACTGTTTTTT.